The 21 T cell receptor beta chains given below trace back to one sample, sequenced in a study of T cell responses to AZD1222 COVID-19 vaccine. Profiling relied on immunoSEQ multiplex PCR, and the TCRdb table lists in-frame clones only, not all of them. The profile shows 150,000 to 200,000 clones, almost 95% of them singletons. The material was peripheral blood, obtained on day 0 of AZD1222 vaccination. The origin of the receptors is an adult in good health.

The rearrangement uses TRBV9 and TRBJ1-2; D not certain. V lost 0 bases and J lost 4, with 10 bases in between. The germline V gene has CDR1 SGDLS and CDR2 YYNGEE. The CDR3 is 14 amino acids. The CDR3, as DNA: TGTGCCAGCAGCGTAGGCATAACTGGCTATGGCTACACCTTC. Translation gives CASSVGITGYGYTF.

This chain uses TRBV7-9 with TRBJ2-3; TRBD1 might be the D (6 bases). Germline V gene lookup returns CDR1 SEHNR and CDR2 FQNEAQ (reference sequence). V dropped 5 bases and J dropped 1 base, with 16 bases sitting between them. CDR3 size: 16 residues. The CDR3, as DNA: TGTGCCAGCAGCCTCGGACAGCCCCGGGGCACAGATACGCAGTATTTT. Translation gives CASSLGQPRGTDTQYF.

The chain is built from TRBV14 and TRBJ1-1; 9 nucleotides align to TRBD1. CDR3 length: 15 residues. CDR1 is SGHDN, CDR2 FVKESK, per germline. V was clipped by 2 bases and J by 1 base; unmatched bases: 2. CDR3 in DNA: TGTGCCAGCAGCCAAAGACAGGGGGGGAACACTGAAGCTTTCTTT. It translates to CASSQRQGGNTEAFF.

The CDR3, as DNA: TGTGCCAGTGGGTCTATGCGGGCCAACGTCCTGACTTTC. It codes for CASGSMRANVLTF. V usage is TRBV19 and J usage is TRBJ2-6; D not resolved. V was cut by 8 bases and J by 5 bases, with 10 bases left in between. Germline assignment: CDR1 LNHDA and CDR2 SQIVND (reference sequence). CDR3 size: 13 residues.

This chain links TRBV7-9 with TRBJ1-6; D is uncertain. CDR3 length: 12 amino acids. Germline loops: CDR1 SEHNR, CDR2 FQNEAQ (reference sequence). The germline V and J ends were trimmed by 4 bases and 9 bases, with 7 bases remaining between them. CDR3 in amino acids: CASSSAGSPLHF. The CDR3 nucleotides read TGTGCCAGCAGCTCCGCCGGTTCACCCCTCCACTTT.

CDR3: CASSQRRGGPYGYTF. The CDR3 DNA reads TGTGCCAGCAGCCAACGGAGGGGAGGCCCCTATGGCTACACCTTC. The chain carries TRBV3-1 (or the pseudogene TRBV3-2) and TRBJ1-2, with a possible D match to TRBD1 (5 bases). The CDR3 is made up of 15 amino acids. CDR1 LGHDT and CDR2 YNNKEL come from the germline V gene (reference sequence). V lost 2 bases to trimming and J lost 4 bases, with 14 bases between them.

The CDR3, as DNA: TGTGCCAGCAGTTCCCGGGACCCCGAGCGAGGAAACACCATATATTTT. Translated: CASSSRDPERGNTIYF. This chain uses TRBV6-5 with TRBJ1-3; D possibly corresponds to TRBD1 (5 bases). The V end was cut by 4 bases, the J end by 4 bases, with 17 bases between. The CDR3 is 16 amino acids. Germline CDR1 is MNHEY and CDR2 is SVGAGI.

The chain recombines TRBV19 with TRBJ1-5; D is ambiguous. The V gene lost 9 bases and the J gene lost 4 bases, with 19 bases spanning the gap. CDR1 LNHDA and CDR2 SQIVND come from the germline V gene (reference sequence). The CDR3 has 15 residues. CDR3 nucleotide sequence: TGTGCCAGCAGACCGGCGAGCACAGCGAATCAGCCCCAGCATTTT. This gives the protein CASRPASTANQPQHF.

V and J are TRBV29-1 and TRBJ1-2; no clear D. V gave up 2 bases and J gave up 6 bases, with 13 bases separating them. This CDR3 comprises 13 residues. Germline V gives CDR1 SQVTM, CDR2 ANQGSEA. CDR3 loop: CSVEPWGPDGYTF. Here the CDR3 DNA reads TGCAGCGTTGAACCATGGGGTCCTGATGGCTACACCTTC.

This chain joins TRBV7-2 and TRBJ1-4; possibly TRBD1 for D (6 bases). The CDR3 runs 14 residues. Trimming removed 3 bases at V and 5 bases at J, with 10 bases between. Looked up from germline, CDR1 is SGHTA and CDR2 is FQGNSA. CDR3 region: CASSFRGGNEKLFF. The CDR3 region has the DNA TGTGCCAGCAGCTTCAGGGGTGGGAATGAAAAACTGTTTTTT. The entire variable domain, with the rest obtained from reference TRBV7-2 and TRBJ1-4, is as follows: GAGVSQSPSNKVTEKGKDVELRCDPISGHTALYWYRQSLGQGLEFLIYFQGNSAPDKSGLPSDRFSAERTGGSVSTLTIQRTQQEDSAVYLCASSFRGGNEKLFFGSGTQLSVL.

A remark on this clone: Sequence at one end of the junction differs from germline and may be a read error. CDR3 loop: CASSLRTGTTPIFHF. CDR3 nucleotides: TGCGCCAGCAGCCTTCGGACAGGAACCACACCTATCTTTCACTTT. The J gene is TRBJ1-1, the V gene TRBV5-1; 7 bases are shared with TRBD1. Per germline, CDR1 SGHRS and CDR2 YFSETQ. The CDR3 runs 15 residues.

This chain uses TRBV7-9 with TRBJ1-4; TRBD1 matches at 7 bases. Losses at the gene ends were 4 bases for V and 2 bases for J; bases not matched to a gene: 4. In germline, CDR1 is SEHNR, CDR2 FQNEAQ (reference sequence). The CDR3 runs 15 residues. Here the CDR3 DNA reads TGTGCCAGCAGCTCTAGGGGGCGGACTAATGAAAAACTGTTTTTT. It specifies CASSSRGRTNEKLFF.

The CDR3 DNA sequence: TGTGCCAGCAGCCCCCACCAGGGATTCGGGAACACTGAAGCTTTCTTT. Encoded protein: CASSPHQGFGNTEAFF. The J gene is TRBJ1-1, the V gene TRBV7-3; the D gene is possibly TRBD1 (5 bases). V lost 5 bases and J 1 base, leaving 17 bases between the germline ends. Germline values: CDR1 SGHTA, CDR2 FQGTGA. The CDR3 contains 16 residues.

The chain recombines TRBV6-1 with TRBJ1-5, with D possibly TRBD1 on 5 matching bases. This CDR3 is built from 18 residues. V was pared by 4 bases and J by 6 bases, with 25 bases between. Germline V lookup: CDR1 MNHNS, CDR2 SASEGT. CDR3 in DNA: TGTGCCAGCAGTGCCGAGGGGCCAGGGAGAAGAGTAGGTCAGCCCCAGCATTTT. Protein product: CASSAEGPGRRVGQPQHF.

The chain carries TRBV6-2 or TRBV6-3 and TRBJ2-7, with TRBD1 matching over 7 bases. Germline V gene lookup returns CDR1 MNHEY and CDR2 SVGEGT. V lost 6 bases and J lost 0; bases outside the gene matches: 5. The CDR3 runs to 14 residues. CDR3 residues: CASSFGTASYEQYF. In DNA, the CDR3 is TGTGCCAGCAGCTTCGGGACAGCCTCCTACGAGCAGTACTTC.

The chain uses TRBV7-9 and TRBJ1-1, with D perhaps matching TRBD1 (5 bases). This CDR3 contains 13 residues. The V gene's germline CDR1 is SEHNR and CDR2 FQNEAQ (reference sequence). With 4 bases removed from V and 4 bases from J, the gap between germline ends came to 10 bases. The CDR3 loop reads CASSSRVGTEAFF. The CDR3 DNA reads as TGTGCCAGCAGCTCCAGGGTAGGCACTGAAGCTTTCTTT.

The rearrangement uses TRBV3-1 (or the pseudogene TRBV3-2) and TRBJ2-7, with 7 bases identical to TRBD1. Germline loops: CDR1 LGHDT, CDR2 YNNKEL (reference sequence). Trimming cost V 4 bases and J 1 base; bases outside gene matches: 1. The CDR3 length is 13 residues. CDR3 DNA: TGTGCCAGCAGCCCGACAGGGTCCTACGAGCAGTACGTC. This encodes CASSPTGSYEQYV.

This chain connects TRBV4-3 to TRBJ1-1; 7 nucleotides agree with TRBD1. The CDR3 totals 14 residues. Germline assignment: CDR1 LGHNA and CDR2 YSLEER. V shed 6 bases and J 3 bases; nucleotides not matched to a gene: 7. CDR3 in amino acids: CASRPRQGHTEAFF. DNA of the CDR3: TGCGCCAGCAGACCGAGACAGGGTCACACTGAAGCTTTCTTT.

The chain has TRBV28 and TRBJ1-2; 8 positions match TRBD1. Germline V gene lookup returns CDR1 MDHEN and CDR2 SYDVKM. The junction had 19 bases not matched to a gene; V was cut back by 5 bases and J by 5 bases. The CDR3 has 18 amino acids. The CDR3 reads CASSPQTGVGSTLYGYTF. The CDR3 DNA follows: TGTGCCAGCAGTCCCCAGACAGGGGTCGGGTCGACCTTGTATGGCTACACCTTC.

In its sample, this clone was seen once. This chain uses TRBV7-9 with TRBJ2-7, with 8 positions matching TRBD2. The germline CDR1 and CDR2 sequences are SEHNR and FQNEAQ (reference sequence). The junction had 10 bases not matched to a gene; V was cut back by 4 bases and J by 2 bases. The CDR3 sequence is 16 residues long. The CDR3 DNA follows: TGTGCCAGCAGCTCCGCTAGCGGGTTCGGGGCCTACGAGCAGTACTTC. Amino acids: CASSSASGFGAYEQYF.

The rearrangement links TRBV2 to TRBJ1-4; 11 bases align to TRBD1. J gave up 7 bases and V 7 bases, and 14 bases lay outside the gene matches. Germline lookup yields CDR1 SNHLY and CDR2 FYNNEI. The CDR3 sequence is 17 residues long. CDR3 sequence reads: CASTGTGGKTMGEKLFF. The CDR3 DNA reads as TGTGCCAGCACCGGGACAGGGGGAAAAACTATGGGTGAAAAACTGTTTTTT. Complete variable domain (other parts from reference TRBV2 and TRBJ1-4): EPEVTQTPSHQVTQMGQEVILRCVPISNHLYFYWYRQILGQKVEFLVSFYNNEISEKSEIFDDQFSVERPDGSNFTLKIRSTKLEDSAMYFCASTGTGGKTMGEKLFFGSGTQLSVL.